These 20 T cell receptor beta chains share one sample of origin, sequenced in a study of cytomegalovirus exposure and HLA in healthy donors. PCR was performed using 60 Vbeta and 13 Jbeta primers. Sequencing used immunoSEQ multiplex PCR; TCRdb keeps in-frame clones, though not all of them. Of some 190,000 clones listed, 70% to 75% are singletons. The sequencing input was PBMCs. These receptors were taken from a man aged 30 to 39 in good health and CMV-seropositive.

A few counts support this clone. V gene TRBV6-4 combines with J gene TRBJ2-6; 9 bases are a match to TRBD1. Germline-derived CDR1 and CDR2 are MRHNA and SNTAGT. The CDR3 loop spans 15 amino acids. J lost 4 bases, V lost 10 bases, and 8 bases had no gene match. The CDR3 protein is CATSRTGAGANVLTF. For the CDR3, the DNA is TGTGCCACCTCTCGGACAGGGGCCGGGGCCAACGTCCTGACTTTC.

CDR3 loop: CASSPGLAGGNEQYF. The DNA for the CDR3 is TGTGCCAGCAGCCCGGGACTAGCGGGAGGAAACGAGCAGTACTTC. V gene TRBV27 combines with J gene TRBJ2-5; 15 bases line up with TRBD2. TRBJ2-7 matches the DNA end more closely, so the J call is doubtful. The CDR3 is 15 amino acids. Germline lookup yields CDR1 MNHEY and CDR2 SMNVEV (reference sequence).

A word on this clone: A read error may produce the germline difference seen at one junction end. The chain carries TRBV11-2 and TRBJ2-7; 8 nucleotides match TRBD2. Germline assignment: CDR1 SGHAT and CDR2 FQNNGV. This CDR3 has 16 amino acids. CDR3 loop: CASSLTTSGASSEQYF. CDR3 nucleotides: TGTGCCAGCAGCTTAACCACTAGCGGAGCCTCCTCCGAGCAGTACTTC.

The genes are TRBV10-3 and TRBJ1-1; TRBD1 matches at 8 bases. The CDR3 consists of 13 residues. Germline V gives CDR1 ENHRY, CDR2 SYGVKD. The V segment lost 6 bases and the J segment 6 bases; nucleotides outside the gene matches: 6. This CDR3 is CAISRDRGAEAFF. CDR3 DNA: TGTGCCATCAGCCGCGACAGGGGCGCTGAAGCTTTCTTT.

J is TRBJ2-7 and V is TRBV7-2, with TRBD2 as a possible D gene (5 bases). CDR1 and CDR2 (germline): SGHTA, FQGNSA. This CDR3 has 11 amino acids. Trimming pared 5 bases from V and 3 bases from J, leaving 5 bases between. The CDR3 region has the DNA TGTGCCAGCAGCGAGGGCTACGAGCAGTACTTC. It encodes CASSEGYEQYF.

This clone came up once. The genes are TRBV7-2 and TRBJ2-1; 8 nucleotides match TRBD1. This CDR3 spans 15 amino acids. V shed 5 bases and J 6 bases; nucleotides not matched to a gene: 9. Germline V gives CDR1 SGHTA, CDR2 FQGNSA. The CDR3 reads CASSPWQGAGNEQFF. The DNA of the CDR3 is TGTGCCAGCAGCCCATGGCAGGGGGCGGGCAATGAGCAGTTCTTC.

The chain recombines TRBV10-2 with TRBJ2-1; 10 bases line up with TRBD2. This CDR3 region has 14 residues. Trimming took 5 bases from V and 7 from J; bases not matched to a gene: 5. Germline V gene lookup returns CDR1 WSHSY and CDR2 SAAADI. CDR3: CASSLLAGYNEQFF. The CDR3, as DNA: TGCGCCAGCAGTTTACTAGCGGGGTATAATGAGCAGTTCTTC.

This chain uses TRBV10-3 with TRBJ1-5, with 10 bases aligning to TRBD1. The CDR3 loop spans 14 amino acids. V gave up 6 bases and J gave up 5 bases; unmatched junction bases: 4. Per germline, CDR1 ENHRY and CDR2 SYGVKD. The CDR3 spells CAIRGTGDHQPQHF. CDR3 DNA: TGTGCCATCAGAGGGACAGGGGACCATCAGCCCCAGCATTTT.

This chain connects TRBV2 to TRBJ2-6; 7 bases match TRBD1. Germline V gives CDR1 SNHLY, CDR2 FYNNEI. CDR3 length: 15 residues. The junction had 14 bases not matched to a gene; V was cut back by 5 bases and J by 13 bases. CDR3 sequence reads: CASSRQGQRPQVLTF. In DNA, the CDR3 is TGTGCCAGCAGTCGCCAGGGACAGAGACCCCAAGTCCTGACTTTC.

V gene TRBV27 combines with J gene TRBJ2-5, with TRBD2 identical over 7 bases. The germline CDR1 and CDR2 sequences are MNHEY and SMNVEV (reference sequence). The CDR3 is 15 residues long. Germline trimming cut 2 bases from V and 2 bases from J; bases unmatched to any gene: 5. CDR3 coding DNA: TGTGCCAGCAGTTTAAAATGGGGGGGGCAAGAGACCCAGTACTTC. It translates to CASSLKWGGQETQYF.

This clone was observed a handful of times. CDR3 DNA: TGTGCCAGCTCACCTGCAGGCGAGGGAGAGACCCAGTACTTC. Amino acids: CASSPAGEGETQYF. This chain connects TRBV18 to TRBJ2-5, with D possibly being TRBD2 (5 bases). The CDR3 is made up of 14 amino acids. CDR1 is KGHSH, CDR2 LQKENI, per germline. With 3 bases removed from V and 4 bases from J, the gap between germline ends came to 12 bases.

V is TRBV13 and J is TRBJ2-7; TRBD1 might be the D (5 bases). Germline lookup yields CDR1 PRHDT and CDR2 FYEKMQ (reference sequence). V dropped 5 bases and J dropped 6 bases, with 11 bases sitting between them. There are 12 residues in the CDR3. CDR3 sequence (DNA): TGTGCCAGCAGCCTGGCCCAGGGCGAGCAGTACTTC. Its translation: CASSLAQGEQYF.

This clone appeared a few times. This sample includes further DNA sequences coding for the same CDR3. The chain recombines TRBV7-9 with TRBJ2-1, with 14 bases aligning to TRBD2. Trimming at V came to 4 bases and at J to 10 bases, leaving 3 bases not matched to a gene. The CDR3 runs to 14 residues. Germline V gene data show CDR1 as SEHNR and CDR2 as FQNEAQ (reference sequence). The CDR3 sequence: CASSSGTSGGEQFF. CDR3 DNA sequence: TGTGCCAGCAGCTCCGGGACTAGCGGGGGCGAGCAGTTCTTC.

This chain uses TRBV6-6 with TRBJ1-6; no clear D. The V end was cut by 6 bases, the J end by 12 bases, with 9 bases between. Germline V gives CDR1 MNHNY, CDR2 SVGAGI (reference sequence). The CDR3 consists of 11 residues. In nucleotides, the CDR3 is TGTGCCAGCAGCCACTCAATACCCCTCCACTTT. It codes for CASSHSIPLHF.

V usage is TRBV29-1 and J usage is TRBJ2-3; D not certain. Trimming removed 7 bases at V and 1 base at J, with 21 bases between. The CDR3 spans 16 residues. The germline gives CDR1 SQVTM, CDR2 ANQGSEA. The CDR3 sequence is CSAEPNLSPRTDTQYF. CDR3 nucleotide sequence: TGCAGCGCCGAACCTAATTTATCCCCCCGCACAGATACGCAGTATTTT.

This clone was seen more than once but under ten times. A junction boundary mismatches the germline segment, possibly from a read error. V gene TRBV2 combines with J gene TRBJ2-6, with 10 bases matching TRBD2. The CDR3 has 13 residues. Per the germline V gene, CDR1 is SNHLY and CDR2 is FYNNEI. DNA for the CDR3: TGTGCCAGCAGTGAAATGCCTAGCGGGGGACGAGCTTTC. As protein: CASSEMPSGGRAF.

Here the CDR3 DNA reads TGTGCCAGCACACTGGGGGGGTTGAACACTGAAGCTTTCTTT. Translated, it gives CASTLGGLNTEAFF. This chain uses TRBV7-8 with TRBJ1-1, with D perhaps TRBD1 (5 bases). CDR3 length: 14 residues. Germline V CDR1 and CDR2: SGHVS, FQNEAQ. V was cut by 7 bases and J by 0 bases, with 12 bases left in between.

This chain uses TRBV14 with TRBJ2-7; 10 bases map to TRBD2. With V trimmed by 2 bases and J by 2 bases, 3 bases remained unmatched. Germline V lookup: CDR1 SGHDN, CDR2 FVKESK. This CDR3 has 15 residues. Here the CDR3 reads CASSQRTSGPYEQYF. Written as DNA, the CDR3 is TGTGCCAGCAGCCAAAGGACTAGCGGTCCCTACGAGCAGTACTTC.

In regard to this clone: The junction does not match germline at one end; this may be a read error. Other nucleotide sequences in the sample specify the same CDR3. This rearrangement joins TRBV10-2 to TRBJ1-1; maybe TRBD1 (6 bases). CDR3 size: 15 residues. Germline lookup yields CDR1 WSHSY and CDR2 SAAADI. CDR3 sequence (DNA): TGCGCCAGTAGTGAGTCAATAGGGGGGGCGACTGAAGCTTTCTTT. It is translated as CASSESIGGATEAFF.

V is TRBV6-1 and J is TRBJ1-1, with 8 bases matching TRBD1. The CDR3 spans 14 residues. CDR1 MNHNS and CDR2 SASEGT come from the germline V gene. Trimming took 6 bases from V and 5 from J; bases not matched to a gene: 8. The CDR3 nucleotides are TGTGCCAGCAGGGACAGGGCTATGGGGACTGAAGCTTTCTTT. As protein: CASRDRAMGTEAFF.